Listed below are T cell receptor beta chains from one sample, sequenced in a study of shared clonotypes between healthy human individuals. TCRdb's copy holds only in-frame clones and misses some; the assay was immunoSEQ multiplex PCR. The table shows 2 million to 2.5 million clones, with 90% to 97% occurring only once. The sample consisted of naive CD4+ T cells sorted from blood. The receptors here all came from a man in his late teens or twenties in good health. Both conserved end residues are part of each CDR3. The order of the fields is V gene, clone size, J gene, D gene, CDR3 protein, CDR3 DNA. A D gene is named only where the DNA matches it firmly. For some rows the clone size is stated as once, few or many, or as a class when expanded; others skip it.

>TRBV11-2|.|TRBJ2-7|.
CASSLDRGVHEQYF
TGTGCCAGCAGCTTAGACAGGGGTGTCCACGAGCAGTACTTC
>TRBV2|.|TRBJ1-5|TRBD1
CASCSGTGRNQPQHF
TGTGCCAGCTGCTCGGGGACAGGGCGGAATCAGCCCCAGCATTTT
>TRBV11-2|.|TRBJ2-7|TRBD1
CASSLGRDRDEQYF
TGTGCCAGCAGCTTAGGCAGGGACAGGGACGAGCAGTACTTC
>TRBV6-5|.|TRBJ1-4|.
CASSLSGGGGEKLFF
TGTGCCAGCAGCCTCAGCGGGGGGGGCGGTGAAAAACTGTTTTTT
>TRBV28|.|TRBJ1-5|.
CASSLALSRNQPQHF
TGTGCCAGCAGTTTAGCCCTTAGTCGGAATCAGCCCCAGCATTTT
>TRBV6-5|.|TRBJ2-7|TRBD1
CASSRPDRGRDEQYF
TGTGCCAGCAGTCGGCCAGACAGGGGGCGGGACGAGCAGTACTTC
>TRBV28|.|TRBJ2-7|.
CASSNRDKPYEQYF
TGTGCCAGCAGTAACCGGGACAAACCCTACGAGCAGTACTTC
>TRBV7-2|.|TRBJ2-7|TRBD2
CASSPSGTQIYEQYF
TGTGCCAGCAGCCCTAGCGGGACACAAATCTACGAGCAGTACTTC
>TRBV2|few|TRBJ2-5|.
CASSYQETQYF
TGTGCCAGCAGCTACCAAGAGACCCAGTACTTC
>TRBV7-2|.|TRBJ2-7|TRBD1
CASSLRTGGFTYEQYF
TGTGCCAGCAGCTTAAGGACAGGGGGGTTCACCTACGAGCAGTACTTC
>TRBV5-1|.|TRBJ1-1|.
CASSLGAGAKNTEAFF
TGCGCCAGCAGCTTGGGAGCGGGGGCCAAGAACACTGAAGCTTTCTTT
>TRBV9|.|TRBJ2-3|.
CASSLAGSNTDTQYF
TGTGCCAGCAGCCTAGCCGGATCGAACACAGATACGCAGTATTTT
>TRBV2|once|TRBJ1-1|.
CASSAPGTEAFF
TGTGCCAGCAGCGCACCCGGCACTGAAGCTTTCTTT
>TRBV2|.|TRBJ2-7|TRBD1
CASRVGQGTHEQYF
TGTGCCAGCAGGGTAGGACAGGGCACCCACGAGCAGTACTTC
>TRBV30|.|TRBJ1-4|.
CAWSVREKLFF
TGTGCCTGGAGTGTACGAGAAAAACTGTTTTTT
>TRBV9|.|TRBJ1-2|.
CASSVEWTAGGYTF
TGTGCCAGCAGCGTAGAATGGACAGCTGGGGGCTACACCTTC
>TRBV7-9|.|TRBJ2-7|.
CAGRTGSSYEQYF
TGTGCCGGGAGAACAGGTAGCTCCTACGAGCAGTACTTC
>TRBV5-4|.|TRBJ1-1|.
CASSLTRRTEAFF
TGTGCCAGCAGCTTAACCCGCCGCACTGAAGCTTTCTTT
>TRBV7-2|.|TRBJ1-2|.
CASSLAGWDYGYTF
TGTGCCAGCAGCTTAGCAGGGTGGGACTATGGCTACACCTTC
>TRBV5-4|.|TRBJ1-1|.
CASRSVIMNTEAFF
TGTGCCAGCAGGTCAGTTATCATGAACACTGAAGCTTTCTTT
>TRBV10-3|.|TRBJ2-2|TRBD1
CAIRRDRGSAGELFF
TGTGCCATCAGACGGGACAGGGGATCGGCCGGGGAGCTGTTTTTT
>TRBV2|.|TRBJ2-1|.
CAIAPRDYNEQFF
TGTGCCATTGCCCCCCGGGACTACAATGAGCAGTTCTTC
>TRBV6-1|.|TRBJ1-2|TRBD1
CASSEAGTVYGYTF
TGTGCCAGCAGTGAAGCGGGGACAGTCTATGGCTACACCTTC
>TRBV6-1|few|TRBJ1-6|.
CASRSGRTPLHF
TGTGCCAGCCGGTCGGGGAGGACACCCCTCCACTTT
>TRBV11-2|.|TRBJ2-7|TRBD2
CASSLGLAGHGQYF
TGTGCCAGCAGCTTAGGATTAGCGGGGCACGGGCAGTACTTC
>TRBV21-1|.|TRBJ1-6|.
CASSNRFSAVRQISPLHF
TGTGCCAGCAGCAATCGGTTCTCTGCCGTCAGACAGATTTCACCCCTCCACTTT
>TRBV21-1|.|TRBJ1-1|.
CASSKDRRDRELHTEAFF
TGTGCCAGCAGCAAAGATAGGAGGGACAGGGAGTTACACACTGAAGCTTTCTTT
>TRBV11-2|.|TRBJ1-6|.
CASSIDPAGQYSPLHF
TGTGCCAGCAGCATTGACCCGGCAGGGCAGTATTCACCCCTCCACTTT
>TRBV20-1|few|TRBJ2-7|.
CSAPLENEQYF
TGCAGTGCGCCTCTAGAAAACGAGCAGTACTTC
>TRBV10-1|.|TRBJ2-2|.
CASSESSGNTGELFF
TGCGCCAGCAGTGAGTCCTCAGGGAACACCGGGGAGCTGTTTTTT
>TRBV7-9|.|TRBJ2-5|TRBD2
CASSPTRRGVQETQYF
TGTGCCAGCAGCCCCACCCGTCGGGGGGTTCAAGAGACCCAGTACTTC
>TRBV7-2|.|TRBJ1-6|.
CASSLGGKPNSPLHF
TGTGCCAGCAGCTTAGGGGGGAAACCCAATTCACCCCTCCACTTT
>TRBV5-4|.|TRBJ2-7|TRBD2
CASSSTGTSGLYEQYF
TGTGCCAGCAGCTCAACCGGGACTAGCGGCCTGTACGAGCAGTACTTC
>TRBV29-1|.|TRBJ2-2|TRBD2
CSVVAGVTTGELFF
TGCAGCGTGGTAGCGGGAGTGACGACCGGGGAGCTGTTTTTT
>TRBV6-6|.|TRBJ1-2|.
CATTLGVNYGYTF
TGTGCCACCACCTTGGGGGTTAACTATGGCTACACCTTC
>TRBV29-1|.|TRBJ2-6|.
CSVVPGSGANVLTF
TGCAGCGTTGTTCCCGGCTCTGGGGCCAACGTCCTGACTTTC
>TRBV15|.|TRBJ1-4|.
CATSSLGGPPNEKLFF
TGTGCCACCAGCTCCCTAGGCGGGCCCCCTAATGAAAAACTGTTTTTT
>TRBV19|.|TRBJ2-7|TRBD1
CASSIGQGVTYEQYF
TGTGCCAGTAGTATTGGACAGGGGGTGACCTACGAGCAGTACTTC
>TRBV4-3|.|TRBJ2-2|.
CASSQDGRSTGELFF
TGCGCCAGCAGCCAAGACGGGAGATCCACCGGGGAGCTGTTTTTT
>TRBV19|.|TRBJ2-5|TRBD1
CASSDRGRETQYF
TGTGCCAGTAGTGACAGGGGAAGGGAGACCCAGTACTTC
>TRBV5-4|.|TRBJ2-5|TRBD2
CASSLGLAGTQETQYF
TGTGCCAGCAGCCTGGGACTAGCGGGGACTCAAGAGACCCAGTACTTC
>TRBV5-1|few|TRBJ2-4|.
CASSLESLAKNIQYF
TGCGCCAGCAGCTTGGAATCGCTAGCCAAAAACATTCAGTACTTC
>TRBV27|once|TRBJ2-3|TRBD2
CASSLWGLGTDTQYF
TGTGCCAGCAGTTTATGGGGACTAGGCACAGATACGCAGTATTTT
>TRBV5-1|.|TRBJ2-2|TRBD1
CASSRGLTGELFF
TGCGCCAGCAGCAGGGGGCTCACCGGGGAGCTGTTTTTT
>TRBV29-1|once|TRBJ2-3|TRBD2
CSVERAPSGGTDTQYF
TGCAGCGTTGAAAGAGCGCCTAGCGGAGGCACAGATACGCAGTATTTT
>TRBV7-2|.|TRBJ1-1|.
CASSLERNTEAFF
TGTGCCAGCAGCTTAGAGAGGAACACTGAAGCTTTCTTT
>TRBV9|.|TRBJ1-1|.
CASSVAVGWDTEAFF
TGTGCCAGCAGCGTAGCTGTGGGGTGGGACACTGAAGCTTTCTTT
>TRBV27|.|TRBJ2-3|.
CASSFRRTDTQYF
TGTGCCAGCAGTTTTAGGCGTACAGATACGCAGTATTTT
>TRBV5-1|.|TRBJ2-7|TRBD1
CASRPTGAYEQYF
TGCGCCAGCAGACCGACAGGGGCCTACGAGCAGTACTTC
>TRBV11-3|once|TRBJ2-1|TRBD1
CASSDSGDRGHEQFF
TGTGCCAGCAGCGATTCCGGCGACAGGGGGCATGAGCAGTTCTTC
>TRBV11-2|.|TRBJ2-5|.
CASSLGGGETQYF
TGTGCCAGCAGCTTAGGTGGGGGCGAGACCCAGTACTTC
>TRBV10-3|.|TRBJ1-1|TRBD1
CAIRTGKAVTEAFF
TGTGCCATCAGGACAGGGAAAGCGGTCACTGAAGCTTTCTTT
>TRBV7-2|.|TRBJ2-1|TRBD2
CASSSGLGVSGVEQFF
TGTGCCAGCAGCTCGGGACTAGGCGTATCTGGTGTTGAGCAGTTCTTC
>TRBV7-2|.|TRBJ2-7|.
CASKVGAGTYEQYF
TGTGCCAGCAAGGTAGGGGCCGGTACCTACGAGCAGTACTTC
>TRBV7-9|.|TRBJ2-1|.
CASSLAGPYEQFF
TGTGCCAGCAGCTTAGCGGGTCCGTATGAGCAGTTCTTC
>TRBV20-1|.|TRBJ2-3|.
CSSGEPDTQYF
TGCAGTTCGGGGGAACCAGATACGCAGTATTTT
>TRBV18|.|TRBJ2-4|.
CASSRVKDSDIQYF
TGTGCCAGCTCAAGGGTCAAGGATTCGGACATTCAGTACTTC
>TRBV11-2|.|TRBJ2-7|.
CASSLGGPTYEQYF
TGTGCCAGCAGCTTAGGGGGACCGACCTACGAGCAGTACTTC
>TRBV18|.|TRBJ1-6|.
CASSDSYNSPLHF
TGTGCCAGCTCAGACAGCTACAATTCACCCCTCCACTTT
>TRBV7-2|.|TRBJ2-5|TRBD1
CASSLQGVVETQYF
TGTGCCAGCAGCTTACAGGGGGTGGTAGAGACCCAGTACTTC